What follows describes a single T cell receptor beta chain. The antigen is not known. RNA transcripts gave rise to amplified TCR beta CDR3 regions. Primed by the HTBI set, a first-round RT-PCR was run on the TCR CDR3. TCRdb processed the multiplex PCR reads anew with MiXCR; each CDR3 protein has one entry. This table holds about 640,000 distinct CDR3 sequences, about a fifth found once. Under 3 months was the duration of disease in ophthalmopathy patients, who also had a Clinical Activity Score of at least 3 and a NOSPECS grade of at least 4. Those patients with uncontrolled infection, other autoimmune disease, pregnancy or lactation were excluded. Each 10 ml fresh peripheral blood draw supplied the PBMCs. The source of the sample is a study of T cells in Graves' hyperthyroidism and ophthalmopathy. CDR3 length equals 14 residues. Trimming shortened V by 4 bases and J by 6 bases, and 16 bases separated the two germline ends. Germline CDR1 and CDR2: MDHEN and SYDVKM.

Study findings and constraints: Most thyroid clonotypes expanded above 0.001 appeared in blood too.

J is TRBJ2-7 and V is TRBV28, with D perhaps TRBD1 (7 bases). This clonotype was obtained from a young man with Graves' ophthalmopathy. Sequencing was performed on blood. The chain's CDR3 is CASSSTGRTSEQYF. As DNA, the CDR3 is TGTGCCAGCAGTTCGACAGGGAGGACGTCCGAGCAGTACTTC.